What follows are 11 T cell receptor beta chains derived from one specimen sequenced in a study of patients and donors after allogeneic stem cell transplantation. A single record per CDR3 protein comes from TCRdb applying MiXCR to the RT-PCR reads. The data show 400,000 to 500,000 distinct CDR3 sequences, 16% seen once. The sequenced sample was blood, either unsorted or a sorted T cell fraction (not recorded which). These receptors were obtained from a human donor who was either an allogeneic HSCT recipient or a stem cell or donor lymphocyte infusion donor (not recorded which). It is not recorded whose cells these are; they may come from a transplant donor.

This sequence joins TRBV6-5 and TRBJ2-5; D not certain. The CDR3 is 15 amino acids. The germline CDR1 and CDR2 sequences are MNHEY and SVGAGI. V was trimmed by 0 bases and J by 1 base, leaving 9 bases between them. The CDR3 DNA is TGTGCCAGCAGTTACTCTTCGGTGCCCCAAGAGACCCAGTACTTC. Protein product: CASSYSSVPQETQYF.

This chain joins TRBV5-5 and TRBJ2-1; 8 bases agree with TRBD1. The CDR3 runs to 15 residues. With 2 bases clipped from V and 4 bases from J, the junction kept 5 bases outside the gene matches. From germline, CDR1 is SGHKS and CDR2 YYEKEE (reference sequence). The chain's CDR3 is CASSFGTGLYNEQFF. The CDR3 DNA is TGTGCCAGCAGCTTCGGGACAGGTCTATACAATGAGCAGTTCTTC.

The CDR3 protein is CASSQETAGKGQPQHF. The CDR3 nucleotides read TGCGCCAGCAGCCAGGAAACCGCAGGCAAGGGTCAGCCCCAGCATTTT. The chain joins TRBV4-3 to TRBJ1-5; unclear D gene. V gave up 3 bases and J gave up 6 bases, with 18 bases separating them. This CDR3 is 16 amino acids long. Germline CDR1 and CDR2: LGHNA and YSLEER.

V gene TRBV6-1 combines with J gene TRBJ1-1; D is unresolved. Germline V gene lookup returns CDR1 MNHNS and CDR2 SASEGT. The CDR3 has 13 residues. V was clipped by 7 bases and J by 5 bases, with 14 bases between them. The CDR3 region is CASTLGKGTEAFF. The CDR3 DNA is TGTGCCAGCACCCTGGGGAAGGGAACTGAAGCTTTCTTT.

The chain carries TRBV20-1 and TRBJ2-7; 9 bases agree with TRBD1. The germline gives CDR1 DFQATT, CDR2 SNEGSKA (reference sequence). J gave up 7 bases and V 6 bases, and 13 bases lay outside the gene matches. The CDR3 covers 14 residues. This chain's CDR3 is CSAGGQGILSEQYF. CDR3 coding DNA: TGCAGTGCGGGGGGACAGGGCATTCTCAGTGAGCAGTACTTC.

The chain uses TRBV4-2 and TRBJ1-2; D ambiguous. V lost 0 bases to trimming and J lost 4 bases, with 12 bases between them. Germline V gene lookup returns CDR1 LGHNA and CDR2 YNFKEQ. The CDR3 has 15 amino acids. The CDR3, as DNA: TGTGCCAGCAGCCAAGATCCCCGGGCCTCCTATGGCTACACCTTC. This encodes CASSQDPRASYGYTF.

This clonotype was picked up a small number of times. The chain has TRBV7-3 and TRBJ2-3, with D tentatively TRBD1 (6 bases). The germline gives CDR1 SGHTA, CDR2 FQGTGA. This CDR3 is built from 15 residues. Trimming cost V 3 bases and J 2 bases, with 12 bases left between them. CDR3: CASSLKRGNTDTQYF. The CDR3 DNA sequence: TGTGCCAGCAGCTTGAAAAGGGGGAACACAGATACGCAGTATTTT.

This clonotype was seen more than once but under ten times. This chain connects TRBV12-3 or TRBV12-4 to TRBJ1-1; the match to TRBD1 covers 8 bases. The CDR3 contains 15 residues. J lost 3 bases, V lost 5 bases, and 8 bases had no gene match. CDR3 amino acids: CASSPDTGGYTEAFF. For the CDR3, the DNA is TGTGCCAGCAGTCCCGACACAGGGGGGTACACTGAAGCTTTCTTT.

CDR3 residues: CASSLEGTSSSTDTQYF. The CDR3 bases are TGTGCCAGCAGCCTGGAGGGGACTAGTTCGAGCACAGATACGCAGTATTTT. This chain joins TRBV11-3 and TRBJ2-3, with TRBD2 matching over 8 bases. V shed 5 bases, J shed 0 bases, and the junction held 10 bases outside the gene matches. The CDR3 length is 17 residues. The germline V gene has CDR1 SGHNT and CDR2 YENEEA.

The chain combines TRBV2 with TRBJ2-5, with 10 bases fitting TRBD1. Germline V gene data show CDR1 as SNHLY and CDR2 as FYNNEI. V dropped 6 bases and J dropped 1; count of bases not matched to a gene: 5. CDR3 length equals 15 residues. CDR3 sequence (DNA): TGTGCCAGCAGCGCCAGGACAGGGGGCCAAGAGACCCAGTACTTC. Translating it yields CASSARTGGQETQYF.

This clonotype was counted at least ten times. The V and J genes are TRBV12-3 or TRBV12-4 and TRBJ2-2; no clear D gene. This CDR3 is built from 12 residues. V was pared by 3 bases and J by 6 bases, with 5 bases between. The CDR3 region has the DNA TGTGCCAGCAGTTTGGGTTCCGGGGAGCTGTTTTTT. This gives the protein CASSLGSGELFF.